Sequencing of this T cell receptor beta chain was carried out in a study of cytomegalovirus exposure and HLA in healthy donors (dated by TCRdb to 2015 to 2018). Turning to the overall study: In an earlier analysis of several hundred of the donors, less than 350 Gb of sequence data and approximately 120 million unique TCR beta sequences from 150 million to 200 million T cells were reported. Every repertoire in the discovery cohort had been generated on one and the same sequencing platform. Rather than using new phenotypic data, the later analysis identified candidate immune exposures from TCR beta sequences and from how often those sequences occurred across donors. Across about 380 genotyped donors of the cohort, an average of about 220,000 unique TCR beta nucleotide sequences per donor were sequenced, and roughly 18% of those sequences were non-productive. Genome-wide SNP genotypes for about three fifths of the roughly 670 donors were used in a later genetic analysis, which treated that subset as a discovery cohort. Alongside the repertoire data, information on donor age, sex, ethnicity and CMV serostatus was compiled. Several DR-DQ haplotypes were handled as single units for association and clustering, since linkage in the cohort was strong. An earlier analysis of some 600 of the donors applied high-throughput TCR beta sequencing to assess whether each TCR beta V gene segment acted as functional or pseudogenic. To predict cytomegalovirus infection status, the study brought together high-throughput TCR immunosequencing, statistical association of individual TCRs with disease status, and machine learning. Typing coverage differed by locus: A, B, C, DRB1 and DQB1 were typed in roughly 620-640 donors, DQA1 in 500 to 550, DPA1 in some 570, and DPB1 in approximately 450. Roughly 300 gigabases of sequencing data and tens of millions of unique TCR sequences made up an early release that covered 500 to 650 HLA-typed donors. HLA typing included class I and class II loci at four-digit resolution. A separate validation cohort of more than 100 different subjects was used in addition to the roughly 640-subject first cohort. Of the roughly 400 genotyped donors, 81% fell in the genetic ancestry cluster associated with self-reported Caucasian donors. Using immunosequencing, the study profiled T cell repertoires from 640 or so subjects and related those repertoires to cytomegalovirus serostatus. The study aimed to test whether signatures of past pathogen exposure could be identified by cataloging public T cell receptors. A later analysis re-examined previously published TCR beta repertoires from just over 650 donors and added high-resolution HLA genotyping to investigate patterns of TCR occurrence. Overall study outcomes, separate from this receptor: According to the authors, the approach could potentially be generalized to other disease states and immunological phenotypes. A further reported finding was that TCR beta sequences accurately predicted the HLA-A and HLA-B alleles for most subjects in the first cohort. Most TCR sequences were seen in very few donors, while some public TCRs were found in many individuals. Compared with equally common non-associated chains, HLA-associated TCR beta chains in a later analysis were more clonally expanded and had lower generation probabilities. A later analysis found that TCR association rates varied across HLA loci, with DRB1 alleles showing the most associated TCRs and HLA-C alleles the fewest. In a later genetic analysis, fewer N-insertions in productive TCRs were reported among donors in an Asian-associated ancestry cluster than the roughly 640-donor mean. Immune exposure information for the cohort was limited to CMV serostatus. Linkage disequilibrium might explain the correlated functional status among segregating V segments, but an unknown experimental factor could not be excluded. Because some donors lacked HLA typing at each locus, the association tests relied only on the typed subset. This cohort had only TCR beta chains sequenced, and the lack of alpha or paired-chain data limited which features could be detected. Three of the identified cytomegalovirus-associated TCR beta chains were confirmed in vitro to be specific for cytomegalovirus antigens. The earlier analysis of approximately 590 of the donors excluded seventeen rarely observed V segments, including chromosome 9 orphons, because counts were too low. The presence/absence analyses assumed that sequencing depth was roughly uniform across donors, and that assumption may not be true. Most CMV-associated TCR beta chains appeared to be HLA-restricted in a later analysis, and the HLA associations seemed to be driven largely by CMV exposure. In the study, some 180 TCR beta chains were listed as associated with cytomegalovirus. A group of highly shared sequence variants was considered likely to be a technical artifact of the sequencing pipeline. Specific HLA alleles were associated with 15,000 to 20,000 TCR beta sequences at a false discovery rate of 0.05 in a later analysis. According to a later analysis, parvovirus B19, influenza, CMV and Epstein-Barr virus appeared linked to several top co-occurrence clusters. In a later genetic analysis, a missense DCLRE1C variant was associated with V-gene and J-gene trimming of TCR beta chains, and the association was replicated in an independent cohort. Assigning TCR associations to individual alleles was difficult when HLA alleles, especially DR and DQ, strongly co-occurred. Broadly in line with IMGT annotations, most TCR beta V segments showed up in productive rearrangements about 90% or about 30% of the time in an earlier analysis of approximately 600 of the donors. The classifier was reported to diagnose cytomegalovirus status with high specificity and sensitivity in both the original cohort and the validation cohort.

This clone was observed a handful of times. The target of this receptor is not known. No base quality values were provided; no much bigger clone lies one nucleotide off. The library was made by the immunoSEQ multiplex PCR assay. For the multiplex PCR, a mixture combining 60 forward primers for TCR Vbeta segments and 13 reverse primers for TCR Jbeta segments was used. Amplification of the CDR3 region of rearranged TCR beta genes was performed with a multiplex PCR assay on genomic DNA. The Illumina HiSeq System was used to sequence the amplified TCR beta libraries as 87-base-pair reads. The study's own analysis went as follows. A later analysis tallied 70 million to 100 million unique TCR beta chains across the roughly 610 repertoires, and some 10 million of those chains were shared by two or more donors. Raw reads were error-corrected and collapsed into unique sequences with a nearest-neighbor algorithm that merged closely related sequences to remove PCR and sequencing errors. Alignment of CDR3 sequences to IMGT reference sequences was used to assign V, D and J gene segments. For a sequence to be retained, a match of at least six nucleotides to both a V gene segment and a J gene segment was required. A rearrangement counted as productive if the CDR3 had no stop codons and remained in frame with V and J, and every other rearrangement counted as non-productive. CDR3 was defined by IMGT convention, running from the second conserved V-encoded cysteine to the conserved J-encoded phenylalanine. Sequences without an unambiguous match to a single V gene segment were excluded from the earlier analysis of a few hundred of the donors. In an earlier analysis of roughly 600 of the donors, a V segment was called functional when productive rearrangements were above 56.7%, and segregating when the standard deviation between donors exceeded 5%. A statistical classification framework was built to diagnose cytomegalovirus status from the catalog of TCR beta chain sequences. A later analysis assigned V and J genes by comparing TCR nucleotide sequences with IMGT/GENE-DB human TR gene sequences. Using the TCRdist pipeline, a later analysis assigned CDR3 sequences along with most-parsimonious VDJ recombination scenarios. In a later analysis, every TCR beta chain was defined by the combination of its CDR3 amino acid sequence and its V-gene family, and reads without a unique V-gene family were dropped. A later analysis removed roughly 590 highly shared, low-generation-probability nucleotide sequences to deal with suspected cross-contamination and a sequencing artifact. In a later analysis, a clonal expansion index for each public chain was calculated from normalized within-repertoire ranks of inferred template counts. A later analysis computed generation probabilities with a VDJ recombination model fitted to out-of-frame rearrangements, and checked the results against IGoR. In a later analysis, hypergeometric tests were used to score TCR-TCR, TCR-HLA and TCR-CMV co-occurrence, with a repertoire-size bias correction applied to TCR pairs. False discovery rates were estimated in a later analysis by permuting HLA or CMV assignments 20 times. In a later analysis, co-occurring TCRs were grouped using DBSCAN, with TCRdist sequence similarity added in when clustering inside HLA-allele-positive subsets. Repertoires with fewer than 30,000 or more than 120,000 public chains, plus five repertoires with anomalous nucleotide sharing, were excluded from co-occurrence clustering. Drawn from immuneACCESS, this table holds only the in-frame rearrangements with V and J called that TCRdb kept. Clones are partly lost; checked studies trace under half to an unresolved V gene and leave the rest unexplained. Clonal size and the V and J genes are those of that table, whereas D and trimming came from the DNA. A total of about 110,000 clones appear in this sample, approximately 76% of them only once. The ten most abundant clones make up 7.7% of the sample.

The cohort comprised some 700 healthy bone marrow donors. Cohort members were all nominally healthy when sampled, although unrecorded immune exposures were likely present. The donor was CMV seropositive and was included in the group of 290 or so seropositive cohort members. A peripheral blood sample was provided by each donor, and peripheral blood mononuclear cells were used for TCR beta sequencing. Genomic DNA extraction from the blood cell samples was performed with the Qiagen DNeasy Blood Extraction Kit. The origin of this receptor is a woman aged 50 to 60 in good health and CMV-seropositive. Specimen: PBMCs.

In nucleotide form, the sequence is TGCGCCAGCAGCTTGGTGGGGACAGCCACTGAAGCTTTCTTT. Translated, this is CASSLVGTATEAFF. Rearrangement joined TRBV5-1 to TRBJ1-1, with 7 bases in between that match TRBD1. Including cysteine and phenylalanine, the CDR3 has 14 amino acids. Kept here is only the CDR3 DNA, which spans 42 bases and is read in frame from base 1. From a lookup of the germline V gene, CDR1 and CDR2 are SGHRS and YFSETQ. At the junction V is shortened by 0 bases and J by 4 bases; bases outside the gene matches: 3.